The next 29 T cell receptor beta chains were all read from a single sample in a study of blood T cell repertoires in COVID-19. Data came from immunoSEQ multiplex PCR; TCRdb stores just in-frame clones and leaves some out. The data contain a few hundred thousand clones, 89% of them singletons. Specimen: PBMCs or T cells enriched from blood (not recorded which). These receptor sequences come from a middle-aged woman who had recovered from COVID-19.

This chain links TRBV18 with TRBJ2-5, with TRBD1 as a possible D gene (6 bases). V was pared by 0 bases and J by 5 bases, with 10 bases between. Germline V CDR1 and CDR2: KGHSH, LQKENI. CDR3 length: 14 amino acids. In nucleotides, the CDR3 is TGTGCCAGCTCACCACCGGACAGCCGGGAGACCCAGTACTTC. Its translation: CASSPPDSRETQYF.

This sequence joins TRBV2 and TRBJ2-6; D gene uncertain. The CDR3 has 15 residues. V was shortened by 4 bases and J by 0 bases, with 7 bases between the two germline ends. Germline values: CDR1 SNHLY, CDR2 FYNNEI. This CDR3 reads CASSAQISGANVLTF. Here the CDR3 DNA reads TGTGCCAGCAGTGCTCAGATCTCTGGGGCCAACGTCCTGACTTTC.

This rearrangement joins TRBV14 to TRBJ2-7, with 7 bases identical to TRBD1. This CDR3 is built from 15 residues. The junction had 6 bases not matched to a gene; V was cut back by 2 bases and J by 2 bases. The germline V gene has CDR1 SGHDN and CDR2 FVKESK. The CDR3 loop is CASSQQDRRAYEQYF. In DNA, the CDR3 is TGTGCCAGCAGCCAACAGGACAGGAGAGCCTACGAGCAGTACTTC.

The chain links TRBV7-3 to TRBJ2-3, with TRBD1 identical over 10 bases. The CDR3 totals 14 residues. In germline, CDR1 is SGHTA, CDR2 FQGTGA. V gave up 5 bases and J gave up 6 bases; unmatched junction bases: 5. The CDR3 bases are TGTGCCAGCAGCCCCGGGACAGGGGCGGATACGCAGTATTTT. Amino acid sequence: CASSPGTGADTQYF.

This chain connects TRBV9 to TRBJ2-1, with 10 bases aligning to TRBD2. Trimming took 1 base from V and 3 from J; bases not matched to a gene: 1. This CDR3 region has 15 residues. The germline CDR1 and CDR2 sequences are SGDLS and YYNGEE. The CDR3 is CASSVTSGNYNEQFF. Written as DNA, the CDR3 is TGTGCCAGCAGCGTAACTAGCGGGAACTACAATGAGCAGTTCTTC. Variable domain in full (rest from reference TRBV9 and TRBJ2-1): DSGVTQTPKHLITATGQRVTLRCSPRSGDLSVYWYQQSLDQGLQFLIQYYNGEERAKGNILERFSAQQFPDLHSELNLSSLELGDSALYFCASSVTSGNYNEQFFGPGTRLTVL.

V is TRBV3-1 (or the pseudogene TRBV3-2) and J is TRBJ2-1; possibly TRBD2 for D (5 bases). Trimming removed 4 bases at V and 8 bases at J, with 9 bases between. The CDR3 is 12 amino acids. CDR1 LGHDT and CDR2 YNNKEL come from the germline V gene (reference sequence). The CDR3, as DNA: TGTGCCAGCAGCCTAAGGACTTATGAGCAGTTCTTC. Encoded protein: CASSLRTYEQFF.

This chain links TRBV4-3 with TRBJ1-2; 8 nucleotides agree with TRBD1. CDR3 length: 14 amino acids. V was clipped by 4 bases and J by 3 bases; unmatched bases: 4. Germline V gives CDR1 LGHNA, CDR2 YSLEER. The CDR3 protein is CASSLDRVDYGYTF. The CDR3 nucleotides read TGCGCCAGCAGCCTGGACAGGGTGGACTATGGCTACACCTTC.

The CDR3 protein is CAISDQTGGTTEAFF. The DNA of the CDR3 is TGTGCCATCAGTGACCAGACAGGGGGAACCACTGAAGCTTTCTTT. The rearrangement links TRBV10-3 to TRBJ1-1; TRBD1 matches at 9 bases. CDR1 is ENHRY, CDR2 SYGVKD, per germline. J lost 4 bases, V lost 3 bases, and 6 bases had no gene match. The CDR3 sequence is 15 residues long.

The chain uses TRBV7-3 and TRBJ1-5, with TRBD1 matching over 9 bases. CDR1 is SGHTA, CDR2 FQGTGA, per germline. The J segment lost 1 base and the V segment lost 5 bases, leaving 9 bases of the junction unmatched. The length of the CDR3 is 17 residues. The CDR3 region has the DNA TGTGCCAGCAGCCCAAGGGACAGGGAGAGGAGCAATCAGCCCCAGCATTTT. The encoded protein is CASSPRDRERSNQPQHF.

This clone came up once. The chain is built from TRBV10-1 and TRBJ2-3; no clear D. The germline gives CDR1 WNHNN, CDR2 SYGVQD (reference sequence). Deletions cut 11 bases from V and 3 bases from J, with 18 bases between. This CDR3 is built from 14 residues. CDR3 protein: CASSRRTWTDTQYF. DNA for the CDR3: TGCGCCTCCTCCAGGCGAACCTGGACAGATACGCAGTATTTT.

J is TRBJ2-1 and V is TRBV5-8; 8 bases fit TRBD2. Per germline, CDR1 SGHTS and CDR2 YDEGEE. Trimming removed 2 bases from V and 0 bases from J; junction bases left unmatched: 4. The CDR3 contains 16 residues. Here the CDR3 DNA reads TGTGCCAGCAGCTTTAGCGGGGCGAGCTCCTACAATGAGCAGTTCTTC. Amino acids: CASSFSGASSYNEQFF.

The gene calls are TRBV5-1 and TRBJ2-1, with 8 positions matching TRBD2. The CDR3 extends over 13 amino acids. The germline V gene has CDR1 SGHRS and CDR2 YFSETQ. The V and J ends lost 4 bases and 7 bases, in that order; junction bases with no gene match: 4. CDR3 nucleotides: TGCGCCAGCAGCGTACTAGCGGCAAATGAGCAGTTCTTC. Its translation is CASSVLAANEQFF.

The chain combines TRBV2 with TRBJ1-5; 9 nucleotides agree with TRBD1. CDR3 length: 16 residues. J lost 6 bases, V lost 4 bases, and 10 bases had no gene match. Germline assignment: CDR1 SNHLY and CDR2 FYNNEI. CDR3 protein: CASSGRDRVVAQPQHF. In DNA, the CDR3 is TGTGCCAGCAGTGGCCGGGACAGGGTTGTCGCTCAGCCCCAGCATTTT.

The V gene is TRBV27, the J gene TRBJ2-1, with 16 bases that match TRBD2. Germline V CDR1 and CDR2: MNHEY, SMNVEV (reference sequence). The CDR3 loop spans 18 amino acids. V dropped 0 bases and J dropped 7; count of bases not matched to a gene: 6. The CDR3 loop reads CASSLSPSGLAGGNEQFF. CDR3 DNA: TGTGCCAGCAGTTTATCTCCCTCGGGACTAGCGGGAGGGAATGAGCAGTTCTTC.

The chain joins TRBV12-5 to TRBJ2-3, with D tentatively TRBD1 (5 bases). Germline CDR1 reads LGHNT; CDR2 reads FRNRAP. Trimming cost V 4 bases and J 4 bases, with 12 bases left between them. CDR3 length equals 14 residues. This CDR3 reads CASGYQRGADTQYF. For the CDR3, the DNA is TGTGCTAGTGGTTACCAAAGGGGCGCAGATACGCAGTATTTT.

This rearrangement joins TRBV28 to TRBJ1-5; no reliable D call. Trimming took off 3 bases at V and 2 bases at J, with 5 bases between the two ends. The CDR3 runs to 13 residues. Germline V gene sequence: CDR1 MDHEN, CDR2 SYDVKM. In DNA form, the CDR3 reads TGTGCCAGCAGTTTCAGCGGCAATCAGCCCCAGCATTTT. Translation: CASSFSGNQPQHF.

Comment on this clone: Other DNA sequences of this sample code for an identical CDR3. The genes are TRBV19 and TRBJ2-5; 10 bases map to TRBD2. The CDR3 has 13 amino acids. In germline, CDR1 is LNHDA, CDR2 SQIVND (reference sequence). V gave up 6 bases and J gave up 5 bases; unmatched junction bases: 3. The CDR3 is CASSPLAGETQYF. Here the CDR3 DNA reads TGTGCCAGTAGCCCACTAGCGGGGGAGACCCAGTACTTC.

The CDR3 region has the DNA TGCACCAGCAGCCTAGACAGGGGCGACCGAAATACTGAAGCTTTCTTT. Translating gives CTSSLDRGDRNTEAFF. This rearrangement joins TRBV1 to TRBJ1-1; the listed D gene, TRBD1, was not tested against the DNA. TRBV1 is labeled a pseudogene. The CDR3 spans 16 residues.

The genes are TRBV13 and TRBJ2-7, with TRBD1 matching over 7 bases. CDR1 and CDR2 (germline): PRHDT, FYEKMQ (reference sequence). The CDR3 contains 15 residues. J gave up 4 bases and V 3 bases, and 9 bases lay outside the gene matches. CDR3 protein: CASSFDRDGHYEQYF. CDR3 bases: TGTGCCAGCAGCTTCGACAGGGATGGTCATTACGAGCAGTACTTC.

This CDR3 reads CASSSGPETQYF. The CDR3 DNA sequence: TGTGCCAGCAGCTCAGGGCCGGAGACCCAGTACTTC. V gene TRBV7-6 combines with J gene TRBJ2-5, with D possibly matching TRBD1 (5 bases). The CDR3 spans 12 residues. Germline V CDR1 and CDR2: SGHVS, FNYEAQ. V was cut by 4 bases and J by 5 bases, with 8 bases left in between.

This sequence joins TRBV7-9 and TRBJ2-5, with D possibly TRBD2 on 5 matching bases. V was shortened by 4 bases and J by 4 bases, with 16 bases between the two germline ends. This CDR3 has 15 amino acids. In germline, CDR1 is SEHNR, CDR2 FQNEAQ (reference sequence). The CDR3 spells CASSSGLAGRETQYF. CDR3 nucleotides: TGTGCCAGCAGCTCGGGGTTAGCCGGCAGAGAGACCCAGTACTTC.

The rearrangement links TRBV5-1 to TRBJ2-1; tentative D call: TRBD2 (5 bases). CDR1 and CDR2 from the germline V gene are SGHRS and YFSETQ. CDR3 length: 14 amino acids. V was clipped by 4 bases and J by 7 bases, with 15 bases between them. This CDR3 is CASSLIGGVNEQFF. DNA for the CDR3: TGCGCCAGCAGCCTGATAGGAGGAGTGAATGAGCAGTTCTTC.

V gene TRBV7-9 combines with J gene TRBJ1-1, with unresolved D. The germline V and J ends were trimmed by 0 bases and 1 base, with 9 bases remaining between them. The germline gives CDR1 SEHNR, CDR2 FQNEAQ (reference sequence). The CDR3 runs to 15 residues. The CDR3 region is CASSLAWASNTEAFF. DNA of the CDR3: TGTGCCAGCAGCTTAGCTTGGGCGTCGAACACTGAAGCTTTCTTT.

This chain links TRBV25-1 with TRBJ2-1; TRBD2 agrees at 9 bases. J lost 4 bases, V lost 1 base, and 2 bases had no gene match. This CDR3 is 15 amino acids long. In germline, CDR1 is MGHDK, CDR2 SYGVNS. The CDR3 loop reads CASSELLAGYNEQFF. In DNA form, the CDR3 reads TGTGCCAGCAGTGAATTACTAGCGGGTTACAATGAGCAGTTCTTC.

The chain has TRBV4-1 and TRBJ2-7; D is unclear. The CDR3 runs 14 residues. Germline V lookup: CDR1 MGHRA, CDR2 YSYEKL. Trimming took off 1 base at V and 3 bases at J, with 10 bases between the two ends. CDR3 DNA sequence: TGCGCCAGCAGCCAAGTCACCCTCGGCTACGAGCAGTACTTC. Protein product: CASSQVTLGYEQYF.

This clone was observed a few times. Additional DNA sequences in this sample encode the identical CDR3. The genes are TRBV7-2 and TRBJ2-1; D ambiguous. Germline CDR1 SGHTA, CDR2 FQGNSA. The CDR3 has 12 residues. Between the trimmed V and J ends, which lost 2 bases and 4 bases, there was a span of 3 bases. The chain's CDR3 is CASSLSYNEQFF. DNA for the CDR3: TGTGCCAGCAGCTTATCTTACAATGAGCAGTTCTTC. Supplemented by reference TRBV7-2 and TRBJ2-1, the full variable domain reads GAGVSQSPSNKVTEKGKDVELRCDPISGHTALYWYRQSLGQGLEFLIYFQGNSAPDKSGLPSDRFSAERTGGSVSTLTIQRTQQEDSAVYLCASSLSYNEQFFGPGTRLTVL.

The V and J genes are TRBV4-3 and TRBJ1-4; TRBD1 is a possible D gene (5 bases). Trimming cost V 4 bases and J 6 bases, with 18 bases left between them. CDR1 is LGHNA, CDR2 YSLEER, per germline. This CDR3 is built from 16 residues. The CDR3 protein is CASSPEAKEGDEKLFF. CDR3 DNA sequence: TGCGCCAGCAGCCCCGAGGCCAAGGAAGGGGATGAAAAACTGTTTTTT.

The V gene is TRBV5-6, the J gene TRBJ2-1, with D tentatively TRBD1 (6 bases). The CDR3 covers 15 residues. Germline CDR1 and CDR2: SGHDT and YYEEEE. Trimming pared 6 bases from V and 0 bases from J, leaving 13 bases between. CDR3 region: CASTLSRGSYNEQFF. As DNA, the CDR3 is TGTGCCAGCACCCTTAGCAGGGGCTCCTACAATGAGCAGTTCTTC. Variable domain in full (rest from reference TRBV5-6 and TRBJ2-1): DAGVTQSPTHLIKTRGQQVTLRCSPKSGHDTVSWYQQALGQGPQFIFQYYEEEERQRGNFPDRFSGHQFPNYSSELNVNALLLGDSALYLCASTLSRGSYNEQFFGPGTRLTVL.

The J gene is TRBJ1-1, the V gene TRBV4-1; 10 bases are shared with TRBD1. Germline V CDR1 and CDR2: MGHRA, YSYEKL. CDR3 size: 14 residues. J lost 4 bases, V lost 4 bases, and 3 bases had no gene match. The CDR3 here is CASSLGQGGTEAFF. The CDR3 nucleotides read TGCGCCAGCAGCCTCGGACAGGGGGGCACTGAAGCTTTCTTT.